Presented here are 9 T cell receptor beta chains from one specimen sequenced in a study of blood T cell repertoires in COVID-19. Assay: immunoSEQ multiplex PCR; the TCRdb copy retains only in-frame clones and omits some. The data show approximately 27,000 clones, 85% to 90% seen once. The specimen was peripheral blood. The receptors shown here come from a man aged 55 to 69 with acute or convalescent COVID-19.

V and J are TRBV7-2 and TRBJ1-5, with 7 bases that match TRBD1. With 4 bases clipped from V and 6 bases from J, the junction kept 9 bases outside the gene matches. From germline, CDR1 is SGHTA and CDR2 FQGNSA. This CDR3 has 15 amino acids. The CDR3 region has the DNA TGTGCCAGCAGCTCCGTAACAGGGGTCAGTCAGCCCCAGCATTTT. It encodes CASSSVTGVSQPQHF.

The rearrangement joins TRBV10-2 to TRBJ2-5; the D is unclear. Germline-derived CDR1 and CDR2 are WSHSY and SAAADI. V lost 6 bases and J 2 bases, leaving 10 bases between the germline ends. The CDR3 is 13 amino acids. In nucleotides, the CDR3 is TGCGCCAGCAGGGGCCCTAATCAAGAGACCCAGTACTTC. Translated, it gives CASRGPNQETQYF.

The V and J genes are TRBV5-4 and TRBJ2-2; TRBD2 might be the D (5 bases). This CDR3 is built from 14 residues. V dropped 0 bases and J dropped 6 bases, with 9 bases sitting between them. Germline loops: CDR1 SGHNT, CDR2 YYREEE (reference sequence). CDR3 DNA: TGTGCCAGCAGCTTGGACCAGCGGCCCGGGGAGCTGTTTTTT. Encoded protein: CASSLDQRPGELFF.

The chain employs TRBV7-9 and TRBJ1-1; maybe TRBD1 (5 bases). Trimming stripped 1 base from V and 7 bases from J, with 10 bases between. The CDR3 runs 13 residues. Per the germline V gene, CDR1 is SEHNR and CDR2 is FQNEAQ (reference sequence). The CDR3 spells CASSLGPRGEAFF. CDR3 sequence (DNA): TGTGCCAGCAGCTTAGGTCCTAGGGGTGAAGCTTTCTTT.

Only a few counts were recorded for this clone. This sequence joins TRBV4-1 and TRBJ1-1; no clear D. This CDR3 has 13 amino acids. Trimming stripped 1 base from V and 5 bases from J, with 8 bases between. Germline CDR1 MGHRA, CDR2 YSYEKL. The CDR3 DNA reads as TGCGCCAGCAGCCAAGGGCCGGGGACTGAAGCTTTCTTT. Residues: CASSQGPGTEAFF.

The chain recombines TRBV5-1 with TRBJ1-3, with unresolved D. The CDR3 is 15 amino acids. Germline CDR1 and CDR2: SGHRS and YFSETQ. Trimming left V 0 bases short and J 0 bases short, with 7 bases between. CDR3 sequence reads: CASSLAGFSGNTIYF. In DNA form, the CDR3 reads TGCGCCAGCAGCTTGGCGGGGTTCTCTGGAAACACCATATATTTT.

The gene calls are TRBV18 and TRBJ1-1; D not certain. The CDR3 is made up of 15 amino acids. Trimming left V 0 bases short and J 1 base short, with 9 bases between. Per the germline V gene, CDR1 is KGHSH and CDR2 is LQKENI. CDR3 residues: CASSPPSRENTEAFF. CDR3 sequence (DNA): TGTGCCAGCTCACCACCCTCTCGAGAGAACACTGAAGCTTTCTTT.

CDR3 coding DNA: TGTGCCAGCAGCTTAGGTGCGGGAGGGCCCCGGGATGAGCAGTTCTTC. As protein: CASSLGAGGPRDEQFF. This chain uses TRBV7-2 with TRBJ2-1; 9 bases map to TRBD2. Germline lookup yields CDR1 SGHTA and CDR2 FQGNSA. The CDR3 has 16 amino acids. V was clipped by 1 base and J by 8 bases; unmatched bases: 9.

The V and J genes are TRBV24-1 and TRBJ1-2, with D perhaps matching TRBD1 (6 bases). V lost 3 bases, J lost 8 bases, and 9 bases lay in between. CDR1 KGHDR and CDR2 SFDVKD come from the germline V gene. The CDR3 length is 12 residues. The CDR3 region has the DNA TGTGCCACCAGTGATGGGGGCTTCGGCTACACCTTC. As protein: CATSDGGFGYTF.